This T cell receptor (beta chain) was obtained from a study of cytomegalovirus exposure and HLA in healthy donors. PCR involved 60 Vbeta and 13 Jbeta primers. The protocol was immunoSEQ multiplex PCR, while the TCRdb copy is restricted to in-frame clones and leaves out a portion. The sample gives more than 95,000 clones, 60% to 80% of which show up once; 15% to 20% is in the top ten. The CDR3 consists of 15 residues. V shed 0 bases and J shed 5 bases, with 14 bases lying between them. Germline V gene lookup returns CDR1 SGHNT and CDR2 YYREEE (reference sequence). The sequenced sample consisted of PBMCs. The chain combines TRBV5-4 with TRBJ1-1; D call uncertain. This receptor was identified in a man over 45 in good health and CMV-seropositive. The CDR3: CASSLGRGGFTEAFF. Written as DNA, the CDR3 is TGTGCCAGCAGCTTGGGGAGAGGAGGATTTACTGAAGCTTTCTTT.